The rows below give T cell receptor beta chains drawn from one sample of a study of T-cell memory formation after mild COVID-19. TCRdb fed the 5' RACE reads into MiXCR, producing one record per CDR3 protein. The table shows a few hundred thousand distinct CDR3 sequences, with around a sixth occurring only once. Sequencing used PBMCs or a T cell subset sorted from them (not recorded which). Receptors were obtained from a man aged 18 to 30 who had mild COVID-19 (a few samples of this study predate the infection). Cell type and time point are not known. Each CDR3 is given with its conserved first and last residue. D genes are given only for firm matches. Part of the rows lack a size; the others show once, few, many or a class for expanded clones.

j_call: TRBJ1-4
clone_size: many
v_call: TRBV3-1
d_call: .
cdr3_nt: TGTGCCAGCAGCCTCTCCGGGGGACCTAATGAAAAACTGTTTTTT
cdr3_aa: CASSLSGGPNEKLFF

j_call: TRBJ2-3
clone_size: many
v_call: TRBV20-1
d_call: .
cdr3_nt: TGCAGTGCTACCCCTGGGCTGAGCACAGATACGCAGTATTTT
cdr3_aa: CSATPGLSTDTQYF

j_call: TRBJ1-2
clone_size: few
v_call: TRBV29-1
d_call: TRBD1
cdr3_nt: TGCAGCGTTGAAGATCGGGACAGGGACTATGGCTACACCTTC
cdr3_aa: CSVEDRDRDYGYTF

j_call: TRBJ2-1
clone_size: few
v_call: TRBV7-9
d_call: .
cdr3_nt: TGTGCCAGCAGCTCGAAAACCCCCACGGGGACGGGGCAGTTCTTC
cdr3_aa: CASSSKTPTGTGQFF

j_call: TRBJ1-1
clone_size: few
v_call: TRBV6-5
d_call: TRBD1
cdr3_nt: TGTGCCAGCAGTTACTCGCAGGGGGCTGGGACTGAAGCTTTCTTT
cdr3_aa: CASSYSQGAGTEAFF

j_call: TRBJ1-3
clone_size: .
v_call: TRBV20-1
d_call: .
cdr3_nt: TGCAGTGCTAGTCGGGGGGCTGGAAACACCATATATTTT
cdr3_aa: CSASRGAGNTIYF

j_call: TRBJ1-2
clone_size: .
v_call: TRBV6-2/TRBV6-3
d_call: .
cdr3_nt: TGTGCCAGCAGCCACAGGGTATACTATGGCTACACCTTC
cdr3_aa: CASSHRVYYGYTF

j_call: TRBJ2-2
clone_size: .
v_call: TRBV6-5
d_call: TRBD2
cdr3_nt: TGTGCCAGCAGTTACGAAATAGCGGGGGCCTCCACCGGGGAGCTGTTTTTT
cdr3_aa: CASSYEIAGASTGELFF

j_call: TRBJ2-4
clone_size: few
v_call: TRBV15
d_call: TRBD2
cdr3_nt: TGTGCCACCACGGAAGGACTAGCGGGGAACATTCAGTACTTC
cdr3_aa: CATTEGLAGNIQYF

j_call: TRBJ2-5
clone_size: few
v_call: TRBV7-2
d_call: .
cdr3_nt: TGTGCCAGCAGCTTAGAAACTAGAATAACCTCATTGGTGGAGACCCAGTACTTC
cdr3_aa: CASSLETRITSLVETQYF

j_call: TRBJ2-7
clone_size: .
v_call: TRBV5-1
d_call: .
cdr3_nt: TGCGCCAGCAGCTTGGGCCTCTCTACAGGTTCAAGTTCCTACGAGCAGTACTTC
cdr3_aa: CASSLGLSTGSSSYEQYF

j_call: TRBJ2-3
clone_size: .
v_call: TRBV2
d_call: .
cdr3_nt: TGTGCCAGCGTCAGGGGCGGGGGCACAGATACGCAGTATTTT
cdr3_aa: CASVRGGGTDTQYF

j_call: TRBJ1-1
clone_size: few
v_call: TRBV4-2
d_call: .
cdr3_nt: TGTGCCAGCAGCCAAGCCCAACAGGGCATGAACACTGAAGCTTTCTTT
cdr3_aa: CASSQAQQGMNTEAFF

j_call: TRBJ2-1
clone_size: many
v_call: TRBV9
d_call: .
cdr3_nt: TGTGCCAGCAGCTCAGAGGGGGGGTATGAGCAGTTCTTC
cdr3_aa: CASSSEGGYEQFF

j_call: TRBJ1-6
clone_size: .
v_call: TRBV21-1
d_call: .
cdr3_nt: TGTGCCAGCAGCAAATTAAAGGACAGGGGCTCCTATAATTCACCCCTCCACTTT
cdr3_aa: CASSKLKDRGSYNSPLHF

j_call: TRBJ1-4
clone_size: .
v_call: TRBV5-1
d_call: .
cdr3_nt: TGCGCCAGCAGTTTCCAAGCGGGCTCTAATGAAAAACTGTTTTTT
cdr3_aa: CASSFQAGSNEKLFF

j_call: TRBJ2-1
clone_size: few
v_call: TRBV5-5
d_call: .
cdr3_nt: TGTGCCAGCAGCCCCCCGGGGTCGCATACCTACAATGAGCAGTTCTTC
cdr3_aa: CASSPPGSHTYNEQFF

j_call: TRBJ2-5
clone_size: .
v_call: TRBV20-1
d_call: .
cdr3_nt: TGCAGTGCTAGGGAGACAAATAAAGAGACCCAGTACTTC
cdr3_aa: CSARETNKETQYF

j_call: TRBJ2-2
clone_size: few
v_call: TRBV9
d_call: TRBD2
cdr3_nt: TGTGCCAGCAGCGGACTAGCGGGGGGTAACGCGAACACCGGGGAGCTGTTTTTT
cdr3_aa: CASSGLAGGNANTGELFF

j_call: TRBJ2-7
clone_size: few
v_call: TRBV4-1
d_call: TRBD1
cdr3_nt: TGCGCCAGCAGCCAAGTGGGGACAGGGGAAATCGACGAGCAGTACTTC
cdr3_aa: CASSQVGTGEIDEQYF

j_call: TRBJ2-5
clone_size: few
v_call: TRBV4-3
d_call: .
cdr3_nt: TGCGCCAGCAGCCAAATGTCCGGGGCTGGAGAGACCCAGTACTTC
cdr3_aa: CASSQMSGAGETQYF

j_call: TRBJ2-1
clone_size: once
v_call: TRBV5-1
d_call: TRBD2
cdr3_nt: TGCGCCAGCAGCTTGTCAGCGGGACACAATGAGCAGTTCTTC
cdr3_aa: CASSLSAGHNEQFF

j_call: TRBJ1-5
clone_size: many
v_call: TRBV4-1
d_call: .
cdr3_nt: TGCGCCAGCAGCCAAGATTGGGCCCAGCCCCAGCATTTT
cdr3_aa: CASSQDWAQPQHF

j_call: TRBJ2-1
clone_size: few
v_call: TRBV20-1
d_call: .
cdr3_nt: TGCAGTGCTAGAGGGAAGGGGCTCGAGCAGTTCTTC
cdr3_aa: CSARGKGLEQFF

j_call: TRBJ2-5
clone_size: .
v_call: TRBV29-1
d_call: TRBD2
cdr3_nt: TGCAGCGTTGAAGAACAGGGACTAGTAAGTTCTGAGACCCAGTACTTC
cdr3_aa: CSVEEQGLVSSETQYF

j_call: TRBJ2-1
clone_size: .
v_call: TRBV7-9
d_call: TRBD1
cdr3_nt: TGTGCCAGCAGCTTTAGACAGGGAGTTTGGTACGGTGAGCAGTTCTTC
cdr3_aa: CASSFRQGVWYGEQFF

j_call: TRBJ2-3
clone_size: many
v_call: TRBV7-9
d_call: .
cdr3_nt: TGTGCCAGCAGCTTAGAAGGCGCGCCAGATACGCAGTATTTT
cdr3_aa: CASSLEGAPDTQYF

j_call: TRBJ2-3
clone_size: few
v_call: TRBV7-7
d_call: TRBD2
cdr3_nt: TGTGCCAGCAGCGAACTAGCGGGGGGGCTCACAGATACGCAGTATTTT
cdr3_aa: CASSELAGGLTDTQYF